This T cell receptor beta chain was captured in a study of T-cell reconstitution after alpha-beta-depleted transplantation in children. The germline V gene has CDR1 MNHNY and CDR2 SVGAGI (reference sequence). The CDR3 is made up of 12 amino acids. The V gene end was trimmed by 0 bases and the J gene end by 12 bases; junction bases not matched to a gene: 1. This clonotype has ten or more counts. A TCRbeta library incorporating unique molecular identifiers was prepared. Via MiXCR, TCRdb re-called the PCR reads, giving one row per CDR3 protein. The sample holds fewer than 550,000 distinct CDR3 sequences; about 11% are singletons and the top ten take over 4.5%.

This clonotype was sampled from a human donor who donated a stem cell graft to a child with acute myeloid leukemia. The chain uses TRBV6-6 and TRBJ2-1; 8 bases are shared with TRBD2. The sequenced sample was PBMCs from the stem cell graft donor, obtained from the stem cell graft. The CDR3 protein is CASSYSRGAQFF. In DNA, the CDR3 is TGTGCCAGCAGTTACTCGCGGGGGGCGCAGTTCTTC.